This record looks at one T cell receptor (beta chain) sequence and its context. What it recognizes is unknown. The entry originates in a study of T cell responses to AZD1222 COVID-19 vaccine. Whole-study results and caveats: Researchers report vaccine-associated CD4 TCRs spanning spike, with dominance at 160-218 and 743-854.

The germline gives CDR1 SQVTM, CDR2 ANQGSEA. This CDR3 is built from 15 residues. V shed 4 bases and J 3 bases; nucleotides not matched to a gene: 5. Using immunoSEQ multiplex PCR, the repertoire was profiled, and TCRdb retains in-frame clones only, with some absent. The table has approximately 150,000 clones, approximately 90% seen once. The V gene is TRBV29-1, the J gene TRBJ2-1; TRBD1 agrees at 11 bases. This TCR came from an adult who received the AZD1222 COVID-19 vaccine. The source material was peripheral blood, sampled 28 days after the second AZD1222 dose. CDR3 in amino acids: CSVGEGQGGYNEQFF. The CDR3 DNA reads TGCAGCGTTGGAGAGGGACAGGGGGGCTACAATGAGCAGTTCTTC.